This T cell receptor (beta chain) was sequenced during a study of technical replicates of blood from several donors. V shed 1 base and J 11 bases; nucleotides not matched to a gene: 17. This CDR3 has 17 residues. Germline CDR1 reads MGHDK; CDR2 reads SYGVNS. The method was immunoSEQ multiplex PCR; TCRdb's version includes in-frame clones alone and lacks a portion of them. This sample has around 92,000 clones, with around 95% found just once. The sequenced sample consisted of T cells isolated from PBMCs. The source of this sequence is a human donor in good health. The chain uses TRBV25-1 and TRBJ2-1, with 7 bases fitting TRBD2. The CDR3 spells CASSEWDRGDQSMKQFF. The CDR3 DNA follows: TGTGCCAGCAGTGAATGGGATCGGGGGGACCAGTCAATGAAGCAGTTCTTC.